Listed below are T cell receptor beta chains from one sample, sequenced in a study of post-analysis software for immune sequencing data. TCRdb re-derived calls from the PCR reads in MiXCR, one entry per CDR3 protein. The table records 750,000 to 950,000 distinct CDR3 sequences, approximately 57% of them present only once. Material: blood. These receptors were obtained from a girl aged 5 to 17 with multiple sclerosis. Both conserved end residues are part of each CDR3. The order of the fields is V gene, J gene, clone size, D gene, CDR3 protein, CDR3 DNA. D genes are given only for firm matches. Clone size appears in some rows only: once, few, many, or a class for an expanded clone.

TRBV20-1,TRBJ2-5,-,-,CSARDSMGIQETQYF,TGCAGTGCTAGAGATAGCATGGGGATACAAGAGACCCAGTACTTC
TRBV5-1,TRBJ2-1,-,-,CASSSLARNYNEQFF,TGCGCCAGCAGCTCTCTAGCGCGGAACTACAATGAGCAGTTCTTC
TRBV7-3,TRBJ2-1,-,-,CASGEGSGYNEQFF,TGTGCCAGCGGAGAAGGGTCGGGTTACAATGAGCAGTTCTTC
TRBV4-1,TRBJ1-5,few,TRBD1,CASSDPQGNQPQHF,TGCGCCAGCAGCGACCCACAGGGGAATCAGCCCCAGCATTTT
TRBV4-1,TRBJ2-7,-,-,CASSQSTGTPGEQYF,TGCGCCAGCAGCCAAAGCACAGGGACCCCCGGCGAGCAGTACTTC
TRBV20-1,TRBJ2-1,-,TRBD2,CSALATSVSYNEQFF,TGCAGTGCTCTTGCGACTAGCGTAAGCTACAATGAGCAGTTCTTC
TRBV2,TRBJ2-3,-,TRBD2,CASSRLASTDTQYF,TGTGCCAGCAGCCGACTAGCTAGCACAGATACGCAGTATTTT
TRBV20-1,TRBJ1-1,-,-,CSASQGYTEAFF,TGCAGTGCTTCCCAGGGGTACACTGAAGCTTTCTTT
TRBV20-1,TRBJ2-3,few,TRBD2,CSARAGDADTQYF,TGCAGTGCTCGTGCGGGAGACGCAGATACGCAGTATTTT
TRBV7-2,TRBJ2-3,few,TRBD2,CASSLQQSQTGGQYF,TGTGCCAGCAGCTTACAGCAATCCCAGACGGGGGGGCAGTATTTT
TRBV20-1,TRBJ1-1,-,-,CSARTQNTEAFF,TGCAGTGCTAGGACACAGAACACTGAAGCTTTCTTT
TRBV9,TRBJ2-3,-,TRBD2,CASSVAVAGGNTDTQYF,TGTGCCAGCAGCGTAGCGGTAGCGGGGGGGAACACAGATACGCAGTATTTT
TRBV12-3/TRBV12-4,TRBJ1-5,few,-,CASSLPGPYNQPQHF,TGTGCCAGCAGTTTACCGGGGCCTTACAATCAGCCCCAGCATTTT
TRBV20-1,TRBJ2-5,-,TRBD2,CSALTSGRKETQYF,TGCAGTGCCCTGACTAGCGGGAGGAAAGAGACCCAGTACTTC
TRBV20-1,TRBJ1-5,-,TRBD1,CSARTGNHNQPQHF,TGCAGTGCTCGGACAGGGAATCACAATCAGCCCCAGCATTTT
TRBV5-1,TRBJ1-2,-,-,CASSLTATNYGYTF,TGCGCCAGCAGCTTGACGGCTACTAACTATGGCTACACCTTC
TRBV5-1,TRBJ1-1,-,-,CASSLRGPVHTEAFF,TGCGCCAGCAGCTTGAGGGGACCGGTGCACACTGAAGCTTTCTTT
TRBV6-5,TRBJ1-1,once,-,CASSSPRSRAFF,TGTGCCAGCAGTTCCCCCCGGTCTCGGGCTTTCTTT
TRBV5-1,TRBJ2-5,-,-,CASRLRSRETQYF,TGCGCCAGCAGATTGCGATCGAGGGAGACCCAGTACTTC
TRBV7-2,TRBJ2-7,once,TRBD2,CASSTGRLAGGRYEQYF,TGTGCCAGCAGCACGGGAAGACTAGCGGGGGGGCGATACGAGCAGTACTTC
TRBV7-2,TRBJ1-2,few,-,CASSSDGGANYGYTF,TGTGCCAGCAGCTCCGACGGGGGGGCTAACTATGGCTACACCTTC
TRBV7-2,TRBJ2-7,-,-,CASSLAFTEQYF,TGTGCCAGCAGCTTAGCGTTTACCGAGCAGTACTTC
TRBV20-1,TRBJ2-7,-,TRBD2,CSANRPSGGRSSYGQYF,TGCAGTGCAAATAGGCCTAGCGGGGGCCGGAGCTCCTACGGGCAGTACTTC
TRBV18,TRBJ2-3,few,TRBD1,CASSFGTGRSADTQYF,TGTGCCAGCTCATTCGGGACAGGGAGAAGCGCAGATACGCAGTATTTT
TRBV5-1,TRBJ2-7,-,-,CASSWEWGGNEQYF,TGCGCCAGCAGCTGGGAATGGGGTGGAAACGAGCAGTACTTC
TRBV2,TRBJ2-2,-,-,CASREAWITGELFF,TGTGCCAGCAGGGAAGCCTGGATAACCGGGGAGCTGTTTTTT
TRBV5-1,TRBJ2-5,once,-,CASSTGWGRQETQYF,TGCGCCAGCAGCACTGGGTGGGGCAGGCAAGAGACCCAGTACTTC
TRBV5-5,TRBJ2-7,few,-,CASNSLASSYEQYF,TGTGCCAGCAACAGCCTAGCCAGCTCCTACGAGCAGTACTTC
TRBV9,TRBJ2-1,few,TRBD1,CASSHGTGGGKSNEQFF,TGTGCCAGCAGCCACGGGACAGGGGGCGGAAAGTCCAATGAGCAGTTCTTC
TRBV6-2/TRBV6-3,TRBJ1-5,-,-,CASSYGQGNQPQHF,TGTGCCAGCAGTTATGGACAAGGGAATCAGCCCCAGCATTTT
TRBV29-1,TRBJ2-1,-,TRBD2,CSVAAGESGNEQFF,TGCAGCGTTGCAGCGGGGGAATCGGGCAATGAGCAGTTCTTC
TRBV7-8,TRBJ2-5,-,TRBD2,CASSDLLAGGGETQYF,TGTGCCAGCAGCGACTTACTAGCGGGGGGAGGAGAGACCCAGTACTTC
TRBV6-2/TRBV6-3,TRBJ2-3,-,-,CASSTNKRVTDTQYF,TGTGCCAGCAGTACAAACAAGCGGGTCACAGATACGCAGTATTTT
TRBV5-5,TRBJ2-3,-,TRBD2,CASSLAEIAGGTDTQYF,TGTGCCAGCAGCTTGGCCGAAATAGCGGGGGGCACAGATACGCAGTATTTT
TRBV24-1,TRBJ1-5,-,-,CATSDRVSNQPQHF,TGTGCCACCAGTGATCGTGTTAGCAATCAGCCCCAGCATTTT
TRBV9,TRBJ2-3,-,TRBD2,CASSVSGTSSDTQYF,TGTGCCAGCAGCGTCTCCGGGACTAGCAGTGATACGCAGTATTTT
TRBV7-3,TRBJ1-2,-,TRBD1,CASSLRDSSNGYTF,TGTGCCAGCAGCTTAAGGGACAGTTCGAATGGCTACACCTTC